This T cell receptor (beta chain) was captured in a study of T-cell memory formation after mild COVID-19 (dated by TCRdb to about 2021). With regard to the full study: TCR sequence clusters from the two donors were largely donor specific. The cohort comprised two young, previously healthy adult volunteers, one female and one male. In a couple of donors, T-cell clones that expanded and contracted after mild COVID-19 were followed by sequencing TCRalpha and TCRbeta repertoires longitudinally. The paper's findings and limits, for the study overall: The detection of some responding clones in pre-infection memory suggests that pre-existing cross-reactive memory T cells joined the SARS-CoV-2 response. Contracting CD4+ clones were found mainly in CM and EM memory subsets, while CD8+ clones were enriched in EMRA. Only two mild cases were covered by the study, and larger cohorts that include severe cases with pre-infection samples were considered necessary. SARS-CoV-2 specificity of the second-wave clones peaking on day 37 was not confirmed. From day 15 to 85, contracting clones showed balanced CD4/CD8 phenotypes, whereas a second wave of clones that expanded from day 15 to 37 leaned towards CD4+.

For this clonotype: Its antigen target is currently unknown. No much larger clone is present one base from it, and per-base qualities are unavailable.

Ficoll-Paque density gradient centrifugation was the method used to isolate PBMCs. Sequencing was carried out with an Illumina NovaSeq 6000. TCRalpha and TCRbeta cDNA libraries were built by 5'RACE with constant-segment primers, adding sample barcodes and unique molecular identifiers. Trizol reagent was used to extract RNA from every sample. The libraries were amplified in two PCR steps, and the second step added a second sample barcode and Illumina TruSeq adapters. The libraries were sequenced on an Illumina NovaSeq using 2 x 150 bp paired-end reads. In the authors' own workflow: Demultiplexing of reads and collapsing into UMI-guided consensus sequences were performed with migec v1.2.7. Using mixcr v2.1.11, UMI consensuses were aligned to TRA and TRB V and J templates and then assembled into clonotypes. Expanded or contracted clonotypes were those called significant by both edgeR and NoisET, with noise models trained on biological replicates. For edgeR calls, a false discovery rate-adjusted p below 0.01 and a log2 fold-change threshold of 1 were applied. PCA with hierarchical clustering of max-normalized trajectories of the 1000 most abundant clonotypes was used as exploratory dynamics analysis. The CD4 or CD8 phenotype of responding clones was assigned using the separately sequenced CD4+ and CD8+ repertoires. TCRdb reprocessing: public reads trimmed at Q25 with fastp, clones called with MiXCR, in-frame beta chains kept. Every CDR3 protein is listed once, alongside the most common genes and DNA of its rows. TCRdb, not the authors, supplied the V and J calls. For this sample there are under 600,000 distinct CDR3 sequences; 20% to 25% appear just once. The top ten constitute roughly 9.1% of the sample.

From a lookup of the germline V gene, CDR1 and CDR2 are SGHAT and FQNNGV. V and J are trimmed by 5 bases and 5 bases, and the gene matches miss 7 bases of the junction. The CDR3 holds 14 amino acids from the cysteine to the phenylalanine. Here the CDR3 DNA is all that survives: 42 bases in frame from base 1. The origin of this receptor is an adult woman who had mild COVID-19 (a few samples of this study predate the infection). The sample titles of this study are shuffled in the database, so cell type and time point are left out; the donor was told from shared clones. The sequence links TRBV11-2 to TRBJ2-7; TRBD2 aligns with 9 central bases. The sample comprised PBMCs or a T cell subset sorted from them (not recorded which). The DNA sequence follows: TGTGCCAGCAGCCTTAGCGGGGGATTCGACGAGCAGTACTTC. Its product reads: CASSLSGGFDEQYF.